The 21 T cell receptor beta chains below were found in one sample sequenced in a study of T cells after yellow fever vaccination. TCRdb re-derived calls from the 5' RACE reads in MiXCR, one entry per CDR3 protein. The repertoire has approximately 300,000 distinct CDR3 sequences, about 9.5% of them found once; the top ten carry around 17%. The sample consisted of PBMCs, taken on the day of the first yellow fever vaccination. The receptors stem from a man between 18 and 29 years old who received the YFV17D yellow fever vaccine.

CDR3 sequence (DNA): TGCGCCAGCAGCCAAGGACCCCTCCTAGCGGGAATAAAAGAGACCCAGTACTTC. Translated, it gives CASSQGPLLAGIKETQYF. The J gene is TRBJ2-5, the V gene TRBV4-1; 9 positions match TRBD2. Germline CDR1 is MGHRA and CDR2 is YSYEKL. The J segment lost 3 bases and the V segment lost 1 base, leaving 12 bases of the junction unmatched. CDR3 size: 18 residues.

The rearrangement joins TRBV7-2 to TRBJ1-2; weak D call: TRBD1 (6 bases). CDR1 is SGHTA and CDR2 is FQGNSA in the germline V gene. Trimming took off 4 bases at V and 8 bases at J, with 23 bases between the two ends. The CDR3 sequence is 16 residues long. CDR3 amino acids: CASSSPGDMYARGYTF. The CDR3 DNA follows: TGTGCCAGCAGCTCCCCGGGGGACATGTATGCGCGAGGCTACACCTTC.

The chain has TRBV5-5 and TRBJ2-7; the match to TRBD1 covers 7 bases. CDR3 length: 16 residues. Germline lookup yields CDR1 SGHKS and CDR2 YYEKEE (reference sequence). With 0 bases clipped from V and 2 bases from J, the junction kept 8 bases outside the gene matches. The CDR3 sequence: CASSLALGQKAYEQYV. CDR3 DNA: TGTGCCAGCAGCTTGGCGTTGGGACAGAAAGCCTACGAGCAGTACGTC.

This clonotype has just a few counts. One end of the junction does not line up with germline, which may come from a read error. This chain connects TRBV3-1 to TRBJ2-1; 11 nucleotides agree with TRBD2. Germline CDR1 and CDR2: LGHDT and YNNKEL (reference sequence). There are 14 residues in the CDR3. The CDR3 spells CASTQLAGDNEQFF. CDR3 in DNA: TGTGCCAGCACCCAACTAGCGGGGGACAATGAGCAGTTCTTC.

The chain uses TRBV4-1 and TRBJ1-4, with D perhaps TRBD1 (6 bases). V was pared by 1 base and J by 9 bases, with 21 bases between. Per the germline V gene, CDR1 is MGHRA and CDR2 is YSYEKL. CDR3 size: 17 residues. CDR3: CASSQGRGGDMMQKLFF. CDR3 bases: TGCGCCAGCAGCCAAGGCAGAGGTGGGGACATGATGCAAAAACTGTTTTTT.

The chain has TRBV11-2 and TRBJ2-3; D is possibly TRBD2 (6 bases). The ends were cut back, 5 bases at V and 9 bases at J, with 15 bases in the middle. This CDR3 is built from 13 residues. Germline V gives CDR1 SGHAT, CDR2 FQNNGV. The CDR3: CASSPPWGDTQYF. CDR3 nucleotide sequence: TGTGCCAGCAGCCCCCCGTGGGGGGACACGCAGTATTTT.

V usage is TRBV4-1 and J usage is TRBJ2-5; D is possibly TRBD1 (6 bases). Deletions cut 4 bases from V and 5 bases from J, with 20 bases between. Looked up from germline, CDR1 is MGHRA and CDR2 is YSYEKL. The CDR3 spans 16 residues. As DNA, the CDR3 is TGCGCCAGCAGCCCCCTGGAGCCAGGGGATACGGAGACCCAGTACTTC. Translation: CASSPLEPGDTETQYF.

There are a few counts of this clonotype. The V gene is TRBV6-1, the J gene TRBJ2-7, with 8 bases aligning to TRBD1. J lost 0 bases, V lost 5 bases, and 6 bases had no gene match. The length of the CDR3 is 15 residues. Per the germline V gene, CDR1 is MNHNS and CDR2 is SASEGT. CDR3 region: CASSPRQGPSYEQYF. The CDR3 bases are TGTGCCAGCAGTCCACGACAGGGGCCCTCCTACGAGCAGTACTTC.

This clonotype was recorded at least ten times. CDR3 in DNA: TGCGCCAGCAGCTTCTCCAGGCAAGAGACCCAGTACTTC. Translated: CASSFSRQETQYF. V and J are TRBV5-1 and TRBJ2-5; D is unresolved. There are 13 residues in the CDR3. Germline CDR1 reads SGHRS; CDR2 reads YFSETQ. Trimming removed 2 bases at V and 2 bases at J, with 7 bases between.

J is TRBJ1-5 and V is TRBV20-1; perhaps TRBD1 as D (5 bases). The CDR3 extends over 19 amino acids. V shed 0 bases and J shed 7 bases, with 28 bases lying between them. Germline V gives CDR1 DFQATT, CDR2 SNEGSKA (reference sequence). As DNA, the CDR3 is TGCAGTGCTAGAGATAAATCGTCCTCGGCGTCAGCTCAGGGACAGCCCCAGCATTTT. This codes for CSARDKSSSASAQGQPQHF.

This chain joins TRBV7-9 and TRBJ2-1; 8 nucleotides align to TRBD2. Germline trimming cut 0 bases from V and 8 bases from J; bases unmatched to any gene: 6. The length of the CDR3 is 15 residues. Germline CDR1 is SEHNR and CDR2 is FQNEAQ (reference sequence). Here the CDR3 reads CASSLAAGTRDEQFF. The DNA of the CDR3 is TGTGCCAGCAGCTTAGCAGCAGGGACTAGGGATGAGCAGTTCTTC. The full variable domain, its missing parts supplied by reference TRBV7-9 and TRBJ2-1, is DTGVSQNPRHKITKRGQNVTFRCDPISEHNRLYWYRQTLGQGPEFLTYFQNEAQLEKSRLLSDRFSAERPKGSFSTLEIQRTEQGDSAMYLCASSLAAGTRDEQFFGPGTRLTVL.

This clonotype was seen a handful of times. This sequence joins TRBV6-2 or TRBV6-3 and TRBJ1-1; D is perhaps TRBD1 (5 bases). Germline V gene sequence: CDR1 MNHEY, CDR2 SVGEGT. Trimming removed 8 bases at V and 3 bases at J, with 16 bases between. This CDR3 region has 14 residues. The CDR3: CASAGTPTYTEAFF. The CDR3 DNA reads as TGTGCCAGCGCAGGGACTCCAACATACACTGAAGCTTTCTTT.

The gene calls are TRBV7-2 and TRBJ2-3; 11 bases are shared with TRBD1. Germline values: CDR1 SGHTA, CDR2 FQGNSA. With V trimmed by 3 bases and J by 0 bases, 5 bases remained unmatched. The CDR3 spans 17 residues. The CDR3 loop is CASSFWGQGVSTDTQYF. CDR3 sequence (DNA): TGTGCCAGCAGCTTCTGGGGACAGGGGGTTAGCACAGATACGCAGTATTTT.

This clonotype was detected many times. The V gene is TRBV13, the J gene TRBJ2-3; 11 bases agree with TRBD2. The germline CDR1 and CDR2 sequences are PRHDT and FYEKMQ (reference sequence). This CDR3 is 16 amino acids long. After removal of 6 bases from V and 4 bases from J, the junction contained 9 bases not matched to a gene. The CDR3 DNA is TGTGCCAGCAGTCCACCGACTAGCGGGGAAGCAGATACGCAGTATTTT. Protein sequence: CASSPPTSGEADTQYF.

This clonotype has only a few counts. The chain carries TRBV7-2 and TRBJ2-7; D might be TRBD1 or TRBD2, each matching 6 bases. V lost 2 bases and J 7 bases, leaving 18 bases between the germline ends. The CDR3 has 15 residues. Germline assignment: CDR1 SGHTA and CDR2 FQGNSA. The chain's CDR3 is CASSLRTGAAGEQYF. Written as DNA, the CDR3 is TGTGCCAGCAGCTTACGAACGGGGGCCGCCGGAGAGCAGTACTTC. The whole variable domain, remainder taken from reference TRBV7-2 and TRBJ2-7, is GAGVSQSPSNKVTEKGKDVELRCDPISGHTALYWYRQSLGQGLEFLIYFQGNSAPDKSGLPSDRFSAERTGGSVSTLTIQRTQQEDSAVYLCASSLRTGAAGEQYFGPGTRLTVT.

The table lists this clonotype with a few counts. The CDR3 reads CASSLSGVTGELFF. The CDR3 nucleotides are TGTGCCAGCAGCTTATCCGGGGTCACCGGGGAGCTGTTTTTT. V and J are TRBV7-9 and TRBJ2-2, with D tentatively TRBD2 (5 bases). V lost 2 bases to trimming and J lost 4 bases, with 8 bases between them. Germline CDR1 is SEHNR and CDR2 is FQNEAQ (reference sequence). The CDR3 contains 14 residues.

In its sample, this clonotype was seen a few times. The rearrangement links TRBV4-2 to TRBJ1-4; tentatively, D is TRBD1 (5 bases). Trimming took off 3 bases at V and 1 base at J, with 12 bases between the two ends. The CDR3 consists of 16 residues. Looked up from germline, CDR1 is LGHNA and CDR2 is YNFKEQ. CDR3: CASSHRDRRTNEKLFF. In DNA, the CDR3 is TGTGCCAGCAGCCACCGGGACCGGAGAACTAATGAAAAACTGTTTTTT.

In this sample, this clonotype turned up a few times. J is TRBJ1-4 and V is TRBV5-1; 11 bases line up with TRBD1. Trimming took 0 bases from V and 5 from J; bases not matched to a gene: 3. The CDR3 is 16 residues long. Germline CDR1 reads SGHRS; CDR2 reads YFSETQ. The CDR3, as DNA: TGCGCCAGCAGCTTGGGGACAGGGGGCGCGAATGAAAAACTGTTTTTT. The encoded protein is CASSLGTGGANEKLFF.

The V gene is TRBV10-2, the J gene TRBJ1-1; D unclear. V lost 2 bases to trimming and J lost 4 bases, with 5 bases between them. The CDR3 totals 12 residues. CDR1 WSHSY and CDR2 SAAADI come from the germline V gene. CDR3 nucleotides: TGCGCCAGCAGTGAGGGGTTCACTGAAGCTTTCTTT. As protein: CASSEGFTEAFF.

This chain links TRBV19 with TRBJ2-3, with unresolved D. Germline loops: CDR1 LNHDA, CDR2 SQIVND (reference sequence). The CDR3 is 16 amino acids. V lost 6 bases, J lost 5 bases, and 21 bases lay in between. In nucleotides, the CDR3 is TGTGCCAGTAGCCGGACGGCTGACGGGTCGGTAGATACGCAGTATTTT. It encodes CASSRTADGSVDTQYF.

This clonotype has only a few counts. The chain combines TRBV4-3 with TRBJ1-2, with 9 positions matching TRBD1. V trimming: 0 bases; J trimming: 6 bases; junction bases outside the gene matches: 2. This CDR3 is 14 amino acids long. Germline lookup yields CDR1 LGHNA and CDR2 YSLEER. In nucleotides, the CDR3 is TGCGCCAGCAGCCAAGAGAGGACAGGGGATGGCTACACCTTC. This encodes CASSQERTGDGYTF.